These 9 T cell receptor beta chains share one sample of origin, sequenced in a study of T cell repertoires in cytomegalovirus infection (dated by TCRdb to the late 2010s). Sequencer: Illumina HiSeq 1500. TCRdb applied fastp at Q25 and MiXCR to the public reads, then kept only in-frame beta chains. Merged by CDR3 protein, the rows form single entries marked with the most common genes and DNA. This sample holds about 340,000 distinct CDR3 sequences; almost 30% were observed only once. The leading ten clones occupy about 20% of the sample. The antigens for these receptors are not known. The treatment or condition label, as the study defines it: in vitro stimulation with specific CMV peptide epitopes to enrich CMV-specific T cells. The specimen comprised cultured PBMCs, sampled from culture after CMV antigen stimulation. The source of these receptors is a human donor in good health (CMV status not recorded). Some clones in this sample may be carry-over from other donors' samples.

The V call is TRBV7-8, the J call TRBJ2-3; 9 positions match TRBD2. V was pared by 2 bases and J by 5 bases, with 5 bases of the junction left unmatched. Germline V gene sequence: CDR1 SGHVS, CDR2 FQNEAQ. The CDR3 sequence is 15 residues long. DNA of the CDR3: TGTGCCAGCAGCTTAAGCGGGGGGCGGAGAGATACGCAGTATTTT. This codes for CASSLSGGRRDTQYF.

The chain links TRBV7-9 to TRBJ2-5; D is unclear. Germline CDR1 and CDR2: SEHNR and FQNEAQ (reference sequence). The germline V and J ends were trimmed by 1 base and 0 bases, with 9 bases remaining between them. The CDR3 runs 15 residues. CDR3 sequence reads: CASSLGWADQETQYF. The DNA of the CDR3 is TGTGCCAGCAGCTTAGGGTGGGCAGACCAAGAGACCCAGTACTTC.

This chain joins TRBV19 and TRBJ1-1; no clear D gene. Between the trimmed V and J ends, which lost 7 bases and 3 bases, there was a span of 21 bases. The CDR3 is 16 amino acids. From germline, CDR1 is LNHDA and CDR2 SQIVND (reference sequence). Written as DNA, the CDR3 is TGTGCCAGTATGACCGTTGGGCGCCGAGAGGACACTGAAGCTTTCTTT. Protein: CASMTVGRREDTEAFF.

The CDR3 region is CASKGPYQETQYF. The CDR3, as DNA: TGTGCCAGCAAAGGACCATACCAAGAGACCCAGTACTTC. The J gene is TRBJ2-5, the V gene TRBV2; the D is unclear. This CDR3 comprises 13 residues. The V and J ends lost 7 bases and 0 bases respectively, with 9 bases between them. Germline assignment: CDR1 SNHLY and CDR2 FYNNEI.

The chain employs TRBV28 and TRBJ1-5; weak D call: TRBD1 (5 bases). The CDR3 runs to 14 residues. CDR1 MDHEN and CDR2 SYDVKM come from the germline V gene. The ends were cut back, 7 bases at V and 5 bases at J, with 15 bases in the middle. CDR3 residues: CASTLGQGDQPQHF. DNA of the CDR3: TGTGCCAGCACCCTGGGGCAGGGAGATCAGCCCCAGCATTTT. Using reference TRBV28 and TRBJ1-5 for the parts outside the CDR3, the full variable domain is DVKVTQSSRYLVKRTGEKVFLECVQDMDHENMFWYRQDPGLGLRLIYFSYDVKMKEKGDIPEGYSVSREKKERFSLILESASTNQTSMYLCASTLGQGDQPQHFGDGTRLSIL.

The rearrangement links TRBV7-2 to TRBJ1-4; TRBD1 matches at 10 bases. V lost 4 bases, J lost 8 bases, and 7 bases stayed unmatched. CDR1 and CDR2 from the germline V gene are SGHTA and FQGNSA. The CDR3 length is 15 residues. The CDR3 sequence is CASSSPGTGVEKLFF. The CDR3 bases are TGTGCCAGCAGCTCTCCCGGGACAGGGGTAGAAAAACTGTTTTTT.

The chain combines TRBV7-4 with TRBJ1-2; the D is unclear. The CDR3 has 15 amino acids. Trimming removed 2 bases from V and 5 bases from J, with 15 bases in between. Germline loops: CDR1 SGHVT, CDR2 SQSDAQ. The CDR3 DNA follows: TGTGCCAGCAGCTTATTGGCGGTGGACCTTTATGGCTACACCTTC. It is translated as CASSLLAVDLYGYTF.

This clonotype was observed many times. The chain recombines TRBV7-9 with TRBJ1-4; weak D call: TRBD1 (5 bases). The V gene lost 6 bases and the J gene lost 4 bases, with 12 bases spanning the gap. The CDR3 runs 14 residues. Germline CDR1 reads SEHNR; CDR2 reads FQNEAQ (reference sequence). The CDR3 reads CASRDDSHNEKLFF. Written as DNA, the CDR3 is TGTGCCAGCAGAGACGACAGCCATAATGAAAAACTGTTTTTT.

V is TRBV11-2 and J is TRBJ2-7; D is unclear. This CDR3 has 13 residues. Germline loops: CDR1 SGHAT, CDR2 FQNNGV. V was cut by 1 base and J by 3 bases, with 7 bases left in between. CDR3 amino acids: CASSLVTYYEQYF. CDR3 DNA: TGTGCCAGCAGCTTAGTAACGTACTACGAGCAGTACTTC.